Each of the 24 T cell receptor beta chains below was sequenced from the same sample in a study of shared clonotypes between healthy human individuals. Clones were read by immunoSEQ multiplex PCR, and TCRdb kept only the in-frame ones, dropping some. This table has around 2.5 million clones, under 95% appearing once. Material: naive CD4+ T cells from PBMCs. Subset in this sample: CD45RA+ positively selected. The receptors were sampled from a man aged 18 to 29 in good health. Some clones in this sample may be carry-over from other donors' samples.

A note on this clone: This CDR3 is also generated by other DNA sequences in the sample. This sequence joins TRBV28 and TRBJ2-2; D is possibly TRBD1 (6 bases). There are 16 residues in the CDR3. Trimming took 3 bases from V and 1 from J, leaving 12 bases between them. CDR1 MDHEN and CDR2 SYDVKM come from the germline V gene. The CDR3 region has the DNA TGTGCCAGCAGTTTGTTCCCGGGACAGAACACCGGGGAGCTGTTTTTT. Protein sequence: CASSLFPGQNTGELFF.

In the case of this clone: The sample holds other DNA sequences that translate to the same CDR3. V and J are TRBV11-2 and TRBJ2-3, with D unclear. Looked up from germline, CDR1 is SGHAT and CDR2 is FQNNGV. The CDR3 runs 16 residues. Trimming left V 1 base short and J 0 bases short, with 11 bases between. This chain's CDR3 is CASSLGGGSSTDTQYF. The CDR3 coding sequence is TGTGCCAGCAGCTTAGGAGGTGGGTCCAGCACAGATACGCAGTATTTT.

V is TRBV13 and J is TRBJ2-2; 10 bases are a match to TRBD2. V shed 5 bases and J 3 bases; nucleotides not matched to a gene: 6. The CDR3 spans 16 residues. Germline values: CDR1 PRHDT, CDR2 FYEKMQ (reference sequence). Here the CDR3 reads CASSRPTSGDTGELFF. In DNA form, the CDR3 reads TGTGCCAGCAGCCGTCCTACTAGCGGGGACACCGGGGAGCTGTTTTTT.

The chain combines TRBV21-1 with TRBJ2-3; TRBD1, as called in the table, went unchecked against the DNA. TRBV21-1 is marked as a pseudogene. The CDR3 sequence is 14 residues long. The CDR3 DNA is TGTGCCAGCAGCGGGACAGCTAGCACAGATACGCAGTATTTT. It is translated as CASSGTASTDTQYF.

The CDR3 bases are TGTGCCAGCAGTGAAGCAGGAGGAGGCATCTACAATGAGCAGTTCTTC. Residues: CASSEAGGGIYNEQFF. The chain uses TRBV6-1 and TRBJ2-1; D possibly corresponds to TRBD2 (5 bases). This CDR3 has 16 amino acids. Germline CDR1 MNHNS, CDR2 SASEGT. Trimming left V 0 bases short and J 3 bases short, with 12 bases between.

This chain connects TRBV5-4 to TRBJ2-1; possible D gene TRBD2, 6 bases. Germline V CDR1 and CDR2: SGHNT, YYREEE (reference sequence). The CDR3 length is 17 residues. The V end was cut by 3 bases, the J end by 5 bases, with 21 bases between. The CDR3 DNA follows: TGTGCCAGCAGCTCGAGTCCTAGCGCTTCGTTAGACAATGAGCAGTTCTTC. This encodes CASSSSPSASLDNEQFF. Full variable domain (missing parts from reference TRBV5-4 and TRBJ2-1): ETGVTQSPTHLIKTRGQQVTLRCSSQSGHNTVSWYQQALGQGPQFIFQYYREEENGRGNFPPRFSGLQFPNYSSELNVNALELDDSALYLCASSSSPSASLDNEQFFGPGTRLTVL.

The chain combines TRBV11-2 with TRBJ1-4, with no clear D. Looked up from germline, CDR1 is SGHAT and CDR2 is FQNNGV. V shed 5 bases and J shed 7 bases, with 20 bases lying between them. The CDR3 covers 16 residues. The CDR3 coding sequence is TGTGCCAGCAGCCCAAAGGGTGGGTGGGGAGGTGAAAAACTGTTTTTT. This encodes CASSPKGGWGGEKLFF.

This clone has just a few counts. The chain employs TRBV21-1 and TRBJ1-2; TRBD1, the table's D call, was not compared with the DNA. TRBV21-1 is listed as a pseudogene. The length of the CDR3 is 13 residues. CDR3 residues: CASSAVSGHGYTF. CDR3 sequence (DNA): TGTGCCAGCAGCGCCGTGTCAGGGCATGGCTACACCTTC.

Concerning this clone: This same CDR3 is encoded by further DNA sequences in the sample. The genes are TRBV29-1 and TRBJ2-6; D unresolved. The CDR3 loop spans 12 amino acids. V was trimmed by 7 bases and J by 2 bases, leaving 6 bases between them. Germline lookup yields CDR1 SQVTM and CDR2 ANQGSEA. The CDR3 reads CSAVTGANVLTF. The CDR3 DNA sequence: TGCAGCGCCGTGACTGGGGCCAACGTCCTGACTTTC.

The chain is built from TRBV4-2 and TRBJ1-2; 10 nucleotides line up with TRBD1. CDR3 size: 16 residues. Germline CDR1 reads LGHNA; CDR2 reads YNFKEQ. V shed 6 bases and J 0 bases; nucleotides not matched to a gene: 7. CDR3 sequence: CASRPRDRGSNYGYTF. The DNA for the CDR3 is TGTGCCAGCAGGCCCCGGGACAGGGGTTCTAACTATGGCTACACCTTC.

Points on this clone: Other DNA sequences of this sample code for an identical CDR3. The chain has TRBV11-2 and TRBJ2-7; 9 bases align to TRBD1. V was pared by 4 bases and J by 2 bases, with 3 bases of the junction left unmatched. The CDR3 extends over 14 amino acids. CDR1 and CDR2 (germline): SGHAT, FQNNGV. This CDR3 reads CASSSRDRAYEQYF. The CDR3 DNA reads TGTGCCAGCAGCTCCCGGGACAGGGCCTACGAGCAGTACTTC.

The CDR3 nucleotides are TGCGCCAGCAGCCAAGGCCCTGCTGGGGGTCCTAGCTCCTACGAGCAGTACTTC. Translated: CASSQGPAGGPSSYEQYF. The chain employs TRBV4-3 and TRBJ2-7, with D possibly called TRBD1 or TRBD2 (5 bases each). CDR1 is LGHNA, CDR2 YSLEER, per germline. V lost 1 base, J lost 0 bases, and 19 bases lay in between. The CDR3 covers 18 residues.

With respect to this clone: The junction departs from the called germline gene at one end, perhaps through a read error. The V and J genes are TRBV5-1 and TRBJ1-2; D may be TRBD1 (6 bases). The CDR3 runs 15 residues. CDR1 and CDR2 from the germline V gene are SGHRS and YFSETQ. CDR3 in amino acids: CASRLEGQSLYGYTF. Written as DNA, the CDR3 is TGCGCCAGCAGATTGGAAGGACAGAGTCTCTATGGCTACACCTTC.

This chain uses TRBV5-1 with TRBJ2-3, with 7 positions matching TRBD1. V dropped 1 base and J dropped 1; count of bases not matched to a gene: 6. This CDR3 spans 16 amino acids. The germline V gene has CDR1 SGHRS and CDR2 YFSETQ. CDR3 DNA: TGCGCCAGCAGCTTGACGACAGGGAAGGGCACAGATACGCAGTATTTT. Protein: CASSLTTGKGTDTQYF.

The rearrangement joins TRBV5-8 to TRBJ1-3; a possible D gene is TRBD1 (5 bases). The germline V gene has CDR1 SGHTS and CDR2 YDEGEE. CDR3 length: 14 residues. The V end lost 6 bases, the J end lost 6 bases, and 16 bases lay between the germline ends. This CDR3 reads CASNPGALANTIYF. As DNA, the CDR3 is TGTGCCAGCAATCCCGGGGCCCTGGCAAACACCATATATTTT. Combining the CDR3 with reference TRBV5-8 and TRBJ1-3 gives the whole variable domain EAGVTQSPTHLIKTRGQQATLRCSPISGHTSVYWYQQALGLGLQFLLWYDEGEERNRGNFPPRFSGRQFPNYSSELNVNALELEDSALYLCASNPGALANTIYFGEGSWLTVV.

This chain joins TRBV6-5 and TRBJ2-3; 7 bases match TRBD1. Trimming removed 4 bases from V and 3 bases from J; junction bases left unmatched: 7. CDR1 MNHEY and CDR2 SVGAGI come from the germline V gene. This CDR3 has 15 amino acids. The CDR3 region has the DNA TGTGCCAGCAGTTTTACAGGGGTTGGTACAGATACGCAGTATTTT. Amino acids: CASSFTGVGTDTQYF.

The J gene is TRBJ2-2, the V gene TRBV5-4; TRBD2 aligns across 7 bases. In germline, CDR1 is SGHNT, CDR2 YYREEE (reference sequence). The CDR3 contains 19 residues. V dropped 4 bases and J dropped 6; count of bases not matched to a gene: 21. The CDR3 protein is CASSPPTGGRTVGAGELFF. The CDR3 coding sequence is TGTGCCAGCAGCCCCCCGACTGGCGGGAGAACGGTAGGAGCCGGGGAGCTGTTTTTT.

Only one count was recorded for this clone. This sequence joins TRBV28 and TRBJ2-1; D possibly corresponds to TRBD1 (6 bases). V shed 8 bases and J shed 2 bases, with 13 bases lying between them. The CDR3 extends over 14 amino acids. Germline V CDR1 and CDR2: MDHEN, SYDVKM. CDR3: CASSGTPTYNEQFF. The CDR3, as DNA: TGTGCCAGCTCCGGGACACCAACCTACAATGAGCAGTTCTTC. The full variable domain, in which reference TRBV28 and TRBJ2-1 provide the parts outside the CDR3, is DVKVTQSSRYLVKRTGEKVFLECVQDMDHENMFWYRQDPGLGLRLIYFSYDVKMKEKGDIPEGYSVSREKKERFSLILESASTNQTSMYLCASSGTPTYNEQFFGPGTRLTVL.

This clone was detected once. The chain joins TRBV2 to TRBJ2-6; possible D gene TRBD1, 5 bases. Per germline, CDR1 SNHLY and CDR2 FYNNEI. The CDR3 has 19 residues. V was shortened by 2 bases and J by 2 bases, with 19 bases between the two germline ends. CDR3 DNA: TGTGCCAGCAGTGAATGGGCAGGGCCCCGTCAGACTGGGGCCAACGTCCTGACTTTC. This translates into CASSEWAGPRQTGANVLTF.

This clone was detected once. The CDR3 spells CASSTNRGGRETQYF. The CDR3 coding sequence is TGTGCCAGCAGCACCAACAGGGGCGGAAGGGAGACCCAGTACTTC. The J gene is TRBJ2-5, the V gene TRBV7-2; 7 bases align to TRBD1. The V and J ends lost 5 bases and 5 bases, in that order; junction bases with no gene match: 11. The CDR3 sequence is 15 residues long. CDR1 and CDR2 from the germline V gene are SGHTA and FQGNSA.

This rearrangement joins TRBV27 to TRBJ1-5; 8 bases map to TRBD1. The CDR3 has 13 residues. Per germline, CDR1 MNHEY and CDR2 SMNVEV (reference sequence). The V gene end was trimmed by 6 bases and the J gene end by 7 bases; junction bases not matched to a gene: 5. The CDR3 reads CASSGQGRQPQHF. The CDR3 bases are TGTGCCAGCAGCGGACAGGGAAGACAGCCCCAGCATTTT.

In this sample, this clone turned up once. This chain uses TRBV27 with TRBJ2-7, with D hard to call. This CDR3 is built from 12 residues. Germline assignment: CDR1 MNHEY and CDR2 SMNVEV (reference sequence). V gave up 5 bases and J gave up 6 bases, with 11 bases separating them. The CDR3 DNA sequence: TGTGCCAGCAGTCGACTGAGAGGCGAGCAGTACTTC. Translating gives CASSRLRGEQYF.

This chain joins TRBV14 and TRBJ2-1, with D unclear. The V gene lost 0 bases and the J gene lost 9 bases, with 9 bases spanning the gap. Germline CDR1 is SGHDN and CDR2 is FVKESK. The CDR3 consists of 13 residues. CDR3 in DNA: TGTGCCAGCAGCCAAGATACCAAGGGTGAGCAGTTCTTC. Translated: CASSQDTKGEQFF.

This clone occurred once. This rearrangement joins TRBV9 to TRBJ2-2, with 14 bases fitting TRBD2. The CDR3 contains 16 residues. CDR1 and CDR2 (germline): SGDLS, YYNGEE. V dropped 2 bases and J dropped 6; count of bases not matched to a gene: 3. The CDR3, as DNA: TGTGCCAGCAGCGTCAAGACTAGCGGGAGGGCCGGGGAGCTGTTTTTT. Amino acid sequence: CASSVKTSGRAGELFF. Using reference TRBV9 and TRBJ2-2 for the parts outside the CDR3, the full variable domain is DSGVTQTPKHLITATGQRVTLRCSPRSGDLSVYWYQQSLDQGLQFLIQYYNGEERAKGNILERFSAQQFPDLHSELNLSSLELGDSALYFCASSVKTSGRAGELFFGEGSRLTVL.